This T cell receptor beta chain came from a study of blood T cell repertoires in COVID-19. Across the whole study: PBMCs, B-cell-depleted T cells, or T cells were the source of the cDNA or gDNA that made up the material.

Generated by immunoSEQ multiplex PCR, the TCRdb table keeps only in-frame clones and is missing some. The sample records 100,000 or so clones, more than 90% being singletons. The CDR3 covers 14 residues. Germline-derived CDR1 and CDR2 are MGHRA and YSYEKL. Deletions cut 0 bases from V and 3 bases from J, with 8 bases between. This receptor was taken from a man aged 65-85 years with acute or convalescent COVID-19. V usage is TRBV4-1 and J usage is TRBJ2-5; D is undetermined. The sequenced sample consisted of peripheral blood. CDR3 region: CASSQENGEETQYF. The CDR3 nucleotides are TGCGCCAGCAGCCAAGAGAACGGAGAAGAGACCCAGTACTTC.